These 14 T cell receptor beta chains originate from one sample sequenced in a study of T cell responses to AZD1222 COVID-19 vaccine (dated by TCRdb to 2020 to 2022). The meaning of the sample's time point label: baseline before first vaccination. The protocol used for the library was the immunoSEQ multiplex PCR assay. TCRdb holds this immuneACCESS table with in-frame rearrangements only. Some clones are missing; in checked studies, unresolved V genes explain under half, and the rest has no known cause. The sample profile shows fewer than 200,000 clones; almost 95% of them were found once. The ten largest clonotypes hold 1% to 1.5% of the sample. The source was peripheral blood, collected on day 0 of AZD1222 vaccination. The receptors stem from an adult in good health.

This chain joins TRBV30 and TRBJ1-3; D call uncertain. The CDR3 runs to 14 residues. CDR1 GTSNPN and CDR2 SVGIG come from the germline V gene (reference sequence). V lost 3 bases, J lost 4 bases, and 13 bases lay in between. CDR3 protein: CAWRLSGGGNTIYF. In nucleotides, the CDR3 is TGTGCCTGGAGACTAAGTGGAGGCGGAAACACCATATATTTT.

The V gene is TRBV28, the J gene TRBJ2-7, with D possibly TRBD1 on 5 matching bases. The CDR3 extends over 12 amino acids. Germline loops: CDR1 MDHEN, CDR2 SYDVKM. Trimming took 3 bases from V and 7 from J, leaving 10 bases between them. CDR3: CASSLPGYEQYF. In nucleotides, the CDR3 is TGTGCCAGCAGTTTGCCAGGGTATGAGCAGTACTTC.

CDR3 amino acids: CASAGRNNEQFF. CDR3 nucleotides: TGTGCGTCGGCGGGGCGGAACAATGAGCAGTTCTTC. V usage is TRBV11-3 and J usage is TRBJ2-1, with a weak D call TRBD2 (6 bases). Germline-derived CDR1 and CDR2 are SGHNT and YENEEA. The CDR3 extends over 12 amino acids.

The chain couples TRBV5-5 to TRBJ1-4; D is unresolved. Germline CDR1 and CDR2: SGHKS and YYEKEE (reference sequence). This CDR3 region has 14 residues. Trimming pared 7 bases from V and 7 bases from J, leaving 17 bases between. CDR3: CASASMDLGEKLFF. CDR3 bases: TGTGCCAGCGCGAGTATGGACCTCGGTGAAAAACTGTTTTTT.

The rearrangement joins TRBV5-6 to TRBJ2-5, with a weak D call TRBD1 (6 bases). This CDR3 region has 11 residues. Germline-derived CDR1 and CDR2 are SGHDT and YYEEEE. V lost 4 bases to trimming and J lost 5 bases, with 6 bases between them. CDR3 DNA sequence: TGTGCCAGCAGCCAGGGGGAGACCCAGTACTTC. Its translation is CASSQGETQYF.

The rearrangement links TRBV7-2 to TRBJ1-2; unclear D gene. CDR3 length: 13 amino acids. The V end was cut by 5 bases, the J end by 8 bases, with 15 bases between. From germline, CDR1 is SGHTA and CDR2 FQGNSA. Here the CDR3 reads CASSREPKRGYTF. The CDR3 coding sequence is TGTGCCAGCAGCCGGGAACCCAAGAGGGGCTACACCTTC.

The chain combines TRBV6-5 with TRBJ2-4; D may be TRBD1 or TRBD2 (5 bases each). The CDR3 consists of 15 residues. V was shortened by 0 bases and J by 8 bases, with 14 bases between the two germline ends. Germline V gene sequence: CDR1 MNHEY, CDR2 SVGAGI. DNA of the CDR3: TGTGCCAGCAGTTACTCTGGGACCCAGGGAGACATTCAGTACTTC. Residues: CASSYSGTQGDIQYF.

The rearrangement joins TRBV3-1 (or the pseudogene TRBV3-2) to TRBJ1-6; no firm D call. Trimming shortened V by 4 bases and J by 3 bases, and 10 bases separated the two germline ends. Germline lookup yields CDR1 LGHDT and CDR2 YNNKEL (reference sequence). The CDR3 spans 15 residues. The CDR3 reads CASSPPGSYNSPLHF. CDR3 in DNA: TGTGCCAGCAGCCCACCCGGGAGCTATAATTCACCCCTCCACTTT.

The gene calls are TRBV18 and TRBJ2-5, with D possibly being TRBD1 or TRBD2 (7 bases each). The CDR3 runs to 15 residues. The germline CDR1 and CDR2 sequences are KGHSH and LQKENI. The germline V and J ends were trimmed by 3 bases and 4 bases, with 15 bases remaining between them. CDR3 coding DNA: TGTGCCAGCTCACCCACCCCAGGGGGGGGAGAGACCCAGTACTTC. Its translation is CASSPTPGGGETQYF. Full variable domain (missing parts from reference TRBV18 and TRBJ2-5): NAGVMQNPRHLVRRRGQEARLRCSPMKGHSHVYWYRQLPEEGLKFMVYLQKENIIDESGMPKERFSAEFPKEGPSILRIQQVVRGDSAAYFCASSPTPGGGETQYFGPGTRLLVL.

The chain combines TRBV28 with TRBJ1-4; no definite D call. There are 12 residues in the CDR3. The germline gives CDR1 MDHEN, CDR2 SYDVKM. With 7 bases removed from V and 7 bases from J, the gap between germline ends came to 10 bases. The CDR3 reads CASKGGIEKLFF. CDR3 coding DNA: TGTGCCAGCAAGGGCGGGATTGAAAAACTGTTTTTT.

The chain uses TRBV5-4 and TRBJ1-2; D remains ambiguous. This CDR3 contains 12 residues. V was shortened by 0 bases and J by 4 bases, with 4 bases between the two germline ends. Germline V gene lookup returns CDR1 SGHNT and CDR2 YYREEE (reference sequence). The CDR3: CASSLDRYGYTF. CDR3 bases: TGTGCCAGCAGCTTGGATCGCTATGGCTACACCTTC.

This chain uses TRBV5-8 with TRBJ1-5; D call uncertain. V was pared by 0 bases and J by 3 bases, with 13 bases between. CDR1 and CDR2 from the germline V gene are SGHTS and YDEGEE. The CDR3 loop spans 16 amino acids. This chain's CDR3 is CASSLGTTRTNQPQHF. The DNA for the CDR3 is TGTGCCAGCAGCTTGGGGACGACTAGAACCAATCAGCCCCAGCATTTT.

The CDR3 is CASRLLRAVSGQYF. As DNA, the CDR3 is TGTGCCAGCCGATTATTGAGGGCAGTCAGTGGGCAGTACTTC. The chain joins TRBV5-6 to TRBJ2-7, with D perhaps TRBD2 (5 bases). The CDR3 is made up of 14 amino acids. Germline values: CDR1 SGHDT, CDR2 YYEEEE. Trimming cost V 7 bases and J 9 bases, with 23 bases left between them.

The chain links TRBV5-4 to TRBJ1-2, with TRBD1 matching 7 bases. Losses at the gene ends were 4 bases for V and 2 bases for J; bases not matched to a gene: 5. CDR1 SGHNT and CDR2 YYREEE come from the germline V gene (reference sequence). This CDR3 comprises 14 residues. CDR3 residues: CASSADRRNYGYTF. The CDR3 region has the DNA TGTGCCAGCAGCGCGGACAGGAGAAACTATGGCTACACCTTC.